The clone carrying this T cell receptor (beta chain) turned up a few times. Its antigen remains unknown. TCRdb reanalysed the RT-PCR reads using MiXCR and keeps one entry per CDR3 protein. The sample yields about half a million distinct CDR3 sequences, approximately 24% seen once. The sample originates from a study of response to subunit inactivated influenza vaccine. Study conclusions and caveats: Each seasonal influenza vaccination, the authors suggested, recruits few new T cells.

This CDR3 has 14 residues. Germline-derived CDR1 and CDR2 are SGDLS and YYNGEE. Unmatched junction bases numbered 0, after V lost 3 bases and J lost 0 bases. The specimen was CD4+ T cells sorted from PBMCs, collected roughly 5 days after vaccination. The clonotype comes from a man between 45 and 60 years old who received an inactivated influenza vaccine. The genes are TRBV9 and TRBJ2-1; 7 bases agree with TRBD1. DNA of the CDR3: TGTGCCAGCAGCGACAGGGGCTCCTACAATGAGCAGTTCTTC. Protein product: CASSDRGSYNEQFF.